A single sample is the source of the 5 T cell receptor beta chains below, sequenced in a study of blood T cells in healthy people across ages. Next came a second PCR, run for about 6 to 11 cycles, which used a sample-barcoded 5' primer along with a J-beta primer mix. TCRdb re-derived calls from the 5' RACE reads in MiXCR, one entry per CDR3 protein. The data contain roughly 900,000 distinct CDR3 sequences, around 49% of them seen just once; the ten biggest clones take up 13%. Sequencing used blood. The receptor source for this set is a man aged 25-45 years in good health.

The rearrangement uses TRBV7-3 and TRBJ2-1, with D perhaps matching TRBD1 or TRBD2 (6 bases each). This CDR3 contains 15 residues. Germline V gives CDR1 SGHTA, CDR2 FQGTGA. V lost 3 bases to trimming and J lost 6 bases, with 15 bases between them. The CDR3 DNA reads as TGTGCCAGCAGCTTGGGGGGCCGGTCGGTCAATGAGCAGTTCTTC. This encodes CASSLGGRSVNEQFF.

This rearrangement joins TRBV2 to TRBJ1-4; D is possibly TRBD1 (6 bases). V was trimmed by 6 bases and J by 4 bases, leaving 15 bases between them. The CDR3 is 15 amino acids. Germline values: CDR1 SNHLY, CDR2 FYNNEI. Here the CDR3 DNA reads TGTGCCAGCAGCCCCAGGACAGATTTTAATGAAAAACTGTTTTTT. This gives the protein CASSPRTDFNEKLFF.

The CDR3 sequence is CASSWAGGATEAFF. The CDR3 region has the DNA TGTGCCAGCAGTTGGGCAGGGGGCGCCACTGAAGCTTTCTTT. V usage is TRBV6-5 and J usage is TRBJ1-1, with 8 bases fitting TRBD1. Germline V gene lookup returns CDR1 MNHEY and CDR2 SVGAGI. The CDR3 consists of 14 residues. V was clipped by 4 bases and J by 4 bases; unmatched bases: 5.

This clonotype was counted a few times. V gene TRBV14 combines with J gene TRBJ2-2, with D unresolved. The CDR3 is 14 amino acids. The germline CDR1 and CDR2 sequences are SGHDN and FVKESK. V was clipped by 4 bases and J by 7 bases, with 13 bases between them. CDR3 in amino acids: CASSRFISSGELFF. CDR3 nucleotides: TGTGCCAGCAGCCGGTTCATAAGTAGCGGGGAGCTGTTTTTT.

In regard to this clonotype: A read error may be the cause here, since a much bigger clone is one base away. This chain connects TRBV3-1 to TRBJ1-2; D is ambiguous. This CDR3 spans 13 amino acids. The V gene's germline CDR1 is LGHDT and CDR2 YNNKEL (reference sequence). With 0 bases removed from V and 4 bases from J, the gap between germline ends came to 6 bases. The CDR3 DNA is TGTGCCAGCAGCCAAGACAGGTTCTATGGCTACACCTTC. This sequence encodes CASSQDRFYGYTF.